This T cell receptor (beta chain) was found in a study of cytomegalovirus exposure and HLA in healthy donors. About the research overall: A data release that came early held tens of millions of unique TCRs from HLA-typed donors.

Deletions cut 4 bases from V and 1 base from J, with 11 bases between. Germline loops: CDR1 SGDLS, CDR2 YYNGEE. This CDR3 has 15 residues. The PCR employed 60 Vbeta primers together with 13 Jbeta primers. Generated by immunoSEQ multiplex PCR, the TCRdb table keeps only in-frame clones and is missing some. This sample has 150,000 to 200,000 clones, with 79% found just once. Broader study findings: Productive status was seen about 87% or about 30% of the time for most TCR beta V segments in an earlier analysis. Listed as cytomegalovirus-associated were around 160 TCR beta chains.

This clone was seen once. What it binds is not known. The sequence was collected from a woman aged 45-60 years in good health and CMV-seronegative. The genes are TRBV9 and TRBJ1-4; no definite D call. Material: PBMCs. CDR3 region: CASSPEGGTNEKLFF. The DNA of the CDR3 is TGTGCCAGCAGCCCCGAGGGAGGAACTAATGAAAAACTGTTTTTT.